What follows are 13 T cell receptor beta chains derived from one specimen sequenced in a study of post-analysis software for immune sequencing data (dated by TCRdb to the mid-2010s). The research as a whole found: Significantly higher frequencies in patients than in controls were found for roughly 5 TRBV segments, including TRBV5-6, TRBV5-1 and TRBV20-1.

Preparation of the library involved PCR. TCRdb shows the sequencer as Illumina HiSeq 2500. To reduce PCR and sequencing biases, unique molecular identifiers were incorporated into the TCR beta cDNA libraries. TCRdb trimmed public reads at Q25 via fastp, called clones via MiXCR and kept in-frame beta chains. A single entry per CDR3 protein holds the most common genes and DNA from its merged rows. Within this sample are some 800,000 distinct CDR3 sequences, with about 43% of them counted one time only. Of the sample, roughly 4.5% falls within the top ten clones. The antigens for these receptors are not known. Sequencing input: blood. The receptors were sampled from a girl under 18 with multiple sclerosis.

In this sample, this clonotype turned up a few times. The rearrangement joins TRBV12-3 or TRBV12-4 to TRBJ2-1; 12 bases fit TRBD1. There are 17 residues in the CDR3. Germline trimming cut 5 bases from V and 4 bases from J; bases unmatched to any gene: 9. The CDR3, as DNA: TGTGCCAGCAGTCTCGGGACAGGGGGCATAGGTTACAATGAGCAGTTCTTC. Encoded protein: CASSLGTGGIGYNEQFF.

The CDR3 reads CASSPRAGVTKNIQYF. The CDR3 nucleotides read TGCGCCAGCAGCCCGCGAGCGGGAGTAACCAAAAACATTCAGTACTTC. This chain connects TRBV5-1 to TRBJ2-4; 8 bases are shared with TRBD2. Germline V lookup: CDR1 SGHRS, CDR2 YFSETQ. The CDR3 is made up of 16 amino acids. With V trimmed by 4 bases and J by 2 bases, 8 bases remained unmatched.

This clonotype has ten or more counts. The chain recombines TRBV7-9 with TRBJ2-1; 7 bases are shared with TRBD1. The V gene's germline CDR1 is SEHNR and CDR2 FQNEAQ (reference sequence). The CDR3 has 15 amino acids. Losses at the gene ends were 4 bases for V and 4 bases for J; bases not matched to a gene: 7. The CDR3 loop is CASSSETGTYNEQFF. CDR3 in DNA: TGTGCCAGCAGCTCCGAGACAGGGACGTACAATGAGCAGTTCTTC.

This clonotype was seen only a few times. The chain employs TRBV29-1 and TRBJ2-5, with 8 bases aligning to TRBD2. Germline CDR1 and CDR2: SQVTM and ANQGSEA. The CDR3 runs to 18 residues. The trim removed 0 bases at V and 1 base at J, leaving 13 bases unmatched. CDR3 nucleotides: TGCAGCGTTGAAGATTTCTTGGAACTAGCGGCCTCCCAAGAGACCCAGTACTTC. Amino acids: CSVEDFLELAASQETQYF.

The rearrangement joins TRBV15 to TRBJ1-2; no definite D call. The CDR3 totals 15 residues. The germline gives CDR1 LNHNV, CDR2 YYDKDF (reference sequence). Trimming removed 2 bases from V and 3 bases from J, with 13 bases in between. The CDR3 nucleotides are TGTGCCACCAGCAGATTCCCACGTGGGGACTATGGCTACACCTTC. Residues: CATSRFPRGDYGYTF.

This clonotype was picked up a small number of times. The CDR3 protein is CATSRDAATYEQYF. In nucleotides, the CDR3 is TGTGCCACCAGCAGAGATGCGGCGACGTACGAGCAGTACTTC. The chain carries TRBV15 and TRBJ2-7, with unresolved D. Deletions cut 0 bases from V and 4 bases from J, with 10 bases between. The CDR3 consists of 14 residues. CDR1 is LNHNV and CDR2 is YYDKDF in the germline V gene (reference sequence).

This chain connects TRBV6-1 to TRBJ2-7; D remains ambiguous. V shed 3 bases and J shed 4 bases, with 13 bases lying between them. The germline CDR1 and CDR2 sequences are MNHNS and SASEGT. The CDR3 spans 14 residues. The CDR3 DNA follows: TGTGCCAGCAGTGATCTGGGTGCGGATTACGAGCAGTACTTC. This translates into CASSDLGADYEQYF.

This chain connects TRBV2 to TRBJ2-3; a weak D match, TRBD2 (5 bases). CDR1 and CDR2 (germline): SNHLY, FYNNEI. The V and J ends lost 6 bases and 0 bases respectively, with 7 bases between them. The CDR3 is made up of 13 amino acids. In nucleotides, the CDR3 is TGTGCCAGCAGGCTAGCTAGCACAGATACGCAGTATTTT. It encodes CASRLASTDTQYF.

The CDR3 region has the DNA TGTGCCAGCAGTGGGCCCCCGGTGGAGCAGTACTTC. This encodes CASSGPPVEQYF. This chain uses TRBV2 with TRBJ2-7, with D unclear. There are 12 residues in the CDR3. In germline, CDR1 is SNHLY, CDR2 FYNNEI. Trimming removed 4 bases at V and 7 bases at J, with 11 bases between. The full variable domain, rest sourced from reference TRBV2 and TRBJ2-7, is EPEVTQTPSHQVTQMGQEVILRCVPISNHLYFYWYRQILGQKVEFLVSFYNNEISEKSEIFDDQFSVERPDGSNFTLKIRSTKLEDSAMYFCASSGPPVEQYFGPGTRLTVT.

The chain couples TRBV29-1 to TRBJ1-4; 8 bases are a match to TRBD1. There are 15 residues in the CDR3. From germline, CDR1 is SQVTM and CDR2 ANQGSEA. V shed 2 bases, J shed 5 bases, and the junction held 7 bases outside the gene matches. CDR3: CSVETSDRENEKLFF. In DNA form, the CDR3 reads TGCAGCGTTGAAACTTCGGACAGGGAGAATGAAAAACTGTTTTTT.

This clonotype was seen more than once but under ten times. The V and J genes are TRBV7-9 and TRBJ2-3, with 10 bases fitting TRBD2. The J segment lost 2 bases and the V segment lost 4 bases, leaving 6 bases of the junction unmatched. The V gene's germline CDR1 is SEHNR and CDR2 FQNEAQ (reference sequence). This CDR3 contains 16 residues. The CDR3 spells CASSSPSGGDTDTQYF. The DNA of the CDR3 is TGTGCCAGCAGCTCTCCTAGCGGGGGAGACACAGATACGCAGTATTTT.

The chain carries TRBV4-3 and TRBJ2-1; D is perhaps TRBD2 (5 bases). Per the germline V gene, CDR1 is LGHNA and CDR2 is YSLEER. V shed 1 base and J shed 3 bases, with 31 bases lying between them. The CDR3 sequence is 22 residues long. The CDR3 region has the DNA TGCGCCAGCAGCCAAGTATCGCTCCCGCGGGCTGTGTCGGAGTTTGGCTACAATGAGCAGTTCTTC. Translation gives CASSQVSLPRAVSEFGYNEQFF.

As to this clonotype: A much larger clonotype is one base distant, so this may be a read error. The chain recombines TRBV29-1 with TRBJ2-1, with D unresolved. This CDR3 comprises 12 residues. CDR1 is SQVTM and CDR2 is ANQGSEA in the germline V gene. Trimming left V 2 bases short and J 10 bases short, with 12 bases between. The CDR3, as DNA: TGCAGCGTTGAAAACAGCGCCTACGAGCAGTTCTTC. Encoded protein: CSVENSAYEQFF.